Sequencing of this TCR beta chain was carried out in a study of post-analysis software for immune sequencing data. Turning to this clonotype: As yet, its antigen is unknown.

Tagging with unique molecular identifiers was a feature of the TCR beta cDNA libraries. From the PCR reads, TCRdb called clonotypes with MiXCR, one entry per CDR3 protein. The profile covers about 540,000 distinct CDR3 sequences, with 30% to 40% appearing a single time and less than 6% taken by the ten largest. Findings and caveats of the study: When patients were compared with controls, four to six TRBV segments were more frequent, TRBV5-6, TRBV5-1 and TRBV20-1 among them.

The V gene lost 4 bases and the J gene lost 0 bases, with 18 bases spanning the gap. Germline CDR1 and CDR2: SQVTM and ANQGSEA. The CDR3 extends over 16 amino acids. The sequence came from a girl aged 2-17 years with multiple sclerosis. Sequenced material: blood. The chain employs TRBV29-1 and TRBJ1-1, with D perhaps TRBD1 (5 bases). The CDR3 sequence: CSVGRRGANLNTEAFF. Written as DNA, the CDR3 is TGCAGCGTTGGACGGAGGGGAGCAAATTTGAACACTGAAGCTTTCTTT. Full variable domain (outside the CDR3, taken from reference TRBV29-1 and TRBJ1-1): SAVISQKPSRDICQRGTSLTIQCQVDSQVTMMFWYRQQPGQSLTLIATANQGSEATYESGFVIDKFPISRPNLTFSTLTVSNMSPEDSSIYLCSVGRRGANLNTEAFFGQGTRLTVV.